These 13 T cell receptor beta chains came from one sample sequenced in a study of OX40 agonist ivuxolimab in advanced cancers. The protocol was immunoSEQ multiplex PCR, while the TCRdb copy is restricted to in-frame clones and leaves out a portion. The table lists tens of thousands of clones, 84% of them singletons. The material was CD4+ or CD8+ T cells sorted from blood, obtained in a trial of the OX40 agonist ivuxolimab. These receptors were collected from an adult with an advanced solid tumor such as melanoma, head and neck, liver or kidney cancer.

The chain joins TRBV7-2 to TRBJ2-5; 7 positions agree with TRBD2. V lost 0 bases to trimming and J lost 4 bases; unmatched junction nucleotides: 5. Germline values: CDR1 SGHTA, CDR2 FQGNSA. The CDR3 extends over 15 amino acids. CDR3 nucleotide sequence: TGTGCCAGCAGCTTAGCGGGGGGGTCAGGAGAGACCCAGTACTTC. It is translated as CASSLAGGSGETQYF.

V is TRBV11-2 and J is TRBJ1-3; 7 nucleotides match TRBD1. The CDR3 is made up of 17 amino acids. Germline V gene sequence: CDR1 SGHAT, CDR2 FQNNGV. V shed 5 bases, J shed 0 bases, and the junction held 10 bases outside the gene matches. The CDR3 DNA follows: TGTGCCAGCAGCGGCCGACAGGGAAGGAGCTCTGGAAACACCATATATTTT. This codes for CASSGRQGRSSGNTIYF.

In this sample, this clone is medium-sized (0.01 to 0.1%). The V and J genes are TRBV5-1 and TRBJ2-2; TRBD2 matches at 10 bases. CDR1 is SGHRS and CDR2 is YFSETQ in the germline V gene. CDR3 length: 16 amino acids. Trimming at V came to 7 bases and at J to 7 bases, leaving 13 bases not matched to a gene. Here the CDR3 DNA reads TGCGCCAGCCTAAAGTACCTAGCGGGAGACGGCGGGGAGCTGTTTTTT. Its protein is CASLKYLAGDGGELFF.

In this sample, this clone is medium-sized. The chain carries TRBV6-5 and TRBJ1-2; 10 bases line up with TRBD1. Germline CDR1 reads MNHEY; CDR2 reads SVGAGI. J gave up 4 bases and V 2 bases, and 4 bases lay outside the gene matches. The CDR3 is 15 amino acids. CDR3 nucleotide sequence: TGTGCCAGCAGTTACGCCGGGACAGGGGCCTATGGCTACACCTTC. Protein sequence: CASSYAGTGAYGYTF.

The V call is TRBV6-5, the J call TRBJ1-1; D gene uncertain. There are 15 residues in the CDR3. V lost 0 bases and J lost 0, with 8 bases in between. Looked up from germline, CDR1 is MNHEY and CDR2 is SVGAGI. The CDR3 here is CASSYSYRLNTEAFF. CDR3 in DNA: TGTGCCAGCAGTTACTCGTATCGGTTGAACACTGAAGCTTTCTTT.

This clone has just a few counts. The rearrangement joins TRBV28 to TRBJ1-6, with 9 bases that match TRBD1. J lost 9 bases, V lost 5 bases, and 5 bases had no gene match. Germline CDR1 MDHEN, CDR2 SYDVKM. The CDR3 consists of 14 residues. CDR3 in DNA: TGTGCCAGCAGTCGTGACAGGGGGGCTTCACCCCTCCACTTT. Its protein is CASSRDRGASPLHF.

This chain connects TRBV11-2 to TRBJ1-4, with D hard to call. The CDR3 contains 13 residues. CDR1 is SGHAT and CDR2 is FQNNGV in the germline V gene. Trimming shortened V by 10 bases and J by 3 bases, and 12 bases separated the two germline ends. The CDR3 loop reads CATQRSSNEKLFF. CDR3 in DNA: TGTGCCACCCAGCGGTCTTCTAATGAAAAACTGTTTTTT.

The genes are TRBV5-1 and TRBJ2-3; D remains ambiguous. Trimming took 5 bases from V and 8 from J, leaving 18 bases between them. The length of the CDR3 is 14 residues. Germline V gene lookup returns CDR1 SGHRS and CDR2 YFSETQ. The CDR3 coding sequence is TGCGCCAGCAGACGGTCGGCCGGAGAGGTTACGCAGTATTTT. As protein: CASRRSAGEVTQYF.

CDR3 sequence: CASSLAKGRGYTF. The CDR3 coding sequence is TGTGCCAGCAGCTTGGCTAAAGGTCGCGGCTACACCTTC. The chain carries TRBV7-6 and TRBJ1-2; D gene ambiguous. There are 13 residues in the CDR3. Trimming left V 3 bases short and J 8 bases short, with 13 bases between. CDR1 and CDR2 from the germline V gene are SGHVS and FNYEAQ.

V is TRBV7-3 and J is TRBJ2-7; 8 positions match TRBD1. The germline V gene has CDR1 SGHTA and CDR2 FQGTGA. The CDR3 runs 13 residues. The trim removed 2 bases at V and 6 bases at J, leaving 3 bases unmatched. This chain's CDR3 is CASSLDGQGEQYF. The CDR3 nucleotides read TGTGCCAGCAGCTTAGATGGACAGGGCGAGCAGTACTTC.

The rearrangement uses TRBV5-4 and TRBJ2-7, with 7 positions matching TRBD1. Germline values: CDR1 SGHNT, CDR2 YYREEE (reference sequence). V shed 3 bases, J shed 6 bases, and the junction held 9 bases outside the gene matches. This CDR3 is built from 14 residues. For the CDR3, the DNA is TGTGCCAGCAGCTCCACAGGGGTTTCTGCCGAGCAGTACTTC. It is translated as CASSSTGVSAEQYF.

The chain uses TRBV30 and TRBJ1-5; D uncertain. The length of the CDR3 is 13 residues. Trimming stripped 4 bases from V and 5 bases from J, with 12 bases between. Germline V gives CDR1 GTSNPN, CDR2 SVGIG (reference sequence). The CDR3 DNA sequence: TGTGCCTGGAACGTCAGACTTGATCAGCCCCAGCATTTT. It codes for CAWNVRLDQPQHF.

This clone was recorded once. The chain recombines TRBV7-9 with TRBJ2-7, with 10 bases aligning to TRBD2. V lost 0 bases and J lost 2; bases outside the gene matches: 7. The CDR3 loop spans 17 amino acids. Germline loops: CDR1 SEHNR, CDR2 FQNEAQ (reference sequence). In DNA, the CDR3 is TGTGCCAGCAGCTTAGCGATGGTAGCGGGAGGAACCTACGAGCAGTACTTC. Translating it yields CASSLAMVAGGTYEQYF.